This T cell receptor beta chain was documented in a study of T cells in localized non-small cell lung cancer. Sequencing used immunoSEQ multiplex PCR; TCRdb keeps in-frame clones, though not all of them. The sample consists of under 12,000 clones, approximately 85% of them appearing once. In the case of this clone: Its antigen remains unidentified.

Findings and caveats of the study: Adjacent lung was found to contain a median approximately 62 of the top 100 tumor clones.

The CDR3 consists of 19 residues. V was trimmed by 1 base and J by 1 base, leaving 21 bases between them. Germline V lookup: CDR1 SGDLS, CDR2 YYNGEE. The sample here was peripheral blood mononuclear cells, taken before any cancer treatment. V gene TRBV9 combines with J gene TRBJ2-4, with TRBD2 as a possible D gene (5 bases). This clonotype was sampled from a female donor of 60 years or more with stage II lung adenocarcinoma. The CDR3 sequence is CASSVPGLVPSLAKNIQYF. CDR3 in DNA: TGTGCCAGCAGCGTACCAGGACTGGTACCTTCATTGGCCAAAAACATTCAGTACTTC.